What follows are 6 T cell receptor beta chains derived from one specimen sequenced in a study of CD8+ T cells in alopecia areata. In each case, RNA was isolated and then reverse transcribed into cDNA as the sequencing template. Libraries were prepared by immunoSEQ multiplex PCR; TCRdb keeps only in-frame clonotypes and omits some of them. The table shows 110,000 or so clones, with 45% to 60% occurring only once. The sequenced sample consisted of NKG2D-low CD8+ T cells sorted from blood. The receptors here all came from a human donor with alopecia areata.

This clone has a handful of counts. This rearrangement joins TRBV28 to TRBJ2-5; D gene ambiguous. V dropped 4 bases and J dropped 3 bases, with 12 bases sitting between them. This CDR3 is 14 amino acids long. Germline V gene sequence: CDR1 MDHEN, CDR2 SYDVKM. CDR3 coding DNA: TGTGCCAGCAGTTCTCGGGCTGGTGAAGAGACCCAGTACTTC. Encoded protein: CASSSRAGEETQYF.

This clone was observed a few times. V gene TRBV7-9 combines with J gene TRBJ1-5; D unresolved. Germline V gene lookup returns CDR1 SEHNR and CDR2 FQNEAQ (reference sequence). Trimming removed 1 base from V and 1 base from J, with 5 bases in between. The CDR3 spans 14 residues. The CDR3 is CASSLDASNQPQHF. The CDR3 DNA reads TGTGCCAGCAGCTTAGACGCCAGCAATCAGCCCCAGCATTTT.

In this sample, this clone turned up once. V gene TRBV2 combines with J gene TRBJ2-3; D is unresolved. The CDR3 has 11 amino acids. Trimming removed 8 bases from V and 4 bases from J, with 7 bases in between. Germline values: CDR1 SNHLY, CDR2 FYNNEI. CDR3 DNA: TGTGCCAGCGATCAGCCAGATACGCAGTATTTT. It specifies CASDQPDTQYF.

This clone occurred a few times. This rearrangement joins TRBV7-9 to TRBJ2-5; no clear D gene. CDR1 is SEHNR, CDR2 FQNEAQ, per germline (reference sequence). Trimming took off 5 bases at V and 4 bases at J, with 5 bases between the two ends. The CDR3 spans 11 residues. The DNA of the CDR3 is TGTGCCAGCAGCCTTTCAGAGACCCAGTACTTC. Translating gives CASSLSETQYF.

The gene calls are TRBV7-2 and TRBJ2-1; D is unclear. Germline CDR1 SGHTA, CDR2 FQGNSA. V lost 4 bases to trimming and J lost 6 bases, with 13 bases between them. The CDR3 contains 14 residues. The CDR3 bases are TGTGCCAGCAGCTCGGACCAGAACCGCAATGAGCAGTTCTTC. Encoded protein: CASSSDQNRNEQFF.

This clone turned up a few times. This chain joins TRBV29-1 and TRBJ2-3, with D uncertain. The CDR3 contains 12 residues. CDR1 SQVTM and CDR2 ANQGSEA come from the germline V gene. The V and J ends lost 7 bases and 3 bases respectively, with 11 bases between them. The CDR3 protein is CSDLTPTDTQYF. DNA of the CDR3: TGCAGCGACCTCACTCCGACAGATACGCAGTATTTT.